Listed here are 8 T cell receptor beta chains from one sample, sequenced in a study of blood T cell repertoires in COVID-19. Some clones are missing from TCRdb's copy, which holds only in-frame ones; the method was immunoSEQ multiplex PCR. The sample shows about 110,000 clones, approximately 82% of them seen only once. Sequenced sample: peripheral blood. The receptor source for this set is an older woman with acute or convalescent COVID-19.

This clone has a handful of counts. The rearrangement links TRBV19 to TRBJ2-1, with TRBD2 as a possible D gene (6 bases). Trimming took off 7 bases at V and 3 bases at J, with 13 bases between the two ends. Germline V gives CDR1 LNHDA, CDR2 SQIVND (reference sequence). This CDR3 region has 14 residues. The DNA of the CDR3 is TGTGCCAGTAATACGGGGGACGTCTACAATGAGCAGTTCTTC. Translation: CASNTGDVYNEQFF. The full variable domain, with the rest looked up from reference TRBV19 and TRBJ2-1, is DGGITQSPKYLFRKEGQNVTLSCEQNLNHDAMYWYRQDPGQGLRLIYYSQIVNDFQKGDIAEGYSVSREKKESFPLTVTSAQKNPTAFYLCASNTGDVYNEQFFGPGTRLTVL.

The chain couples TRBV4-3 to TRBJ1-4; D call uncertain. The germline V gene encodes CDR1 LGHNA and CDR2 YSLEER. The V end lost 0 bases, the J end lost 7 bases, and 18 bases lay between the germline ends. The CDR3 has 17 residues. The chain's CDR3 is CASSQDLGGGWGEKLFF. In DNA, the CDR3 is TGCGCCAGCAGCCAAGATCTCGGCGGCGGGTGGGGTGAAAAACTGTTTTTT.

The chain couples TRBV7-3 to TRBJ2-1; 7 nucleotides line up with TRBD2. V was clipped by 2 bases and J by 7 bases; unmatched bases: 5. The CDR3 runs to 14 residues. The germline gives CDR1 SGHTA, CDR2 FQGTGA. The CDR3 spells CASSLPGLRNEQFF. CDR3 DNA: TGTGCCAGCAGCTTACCGGGACTAAGGAATGAGCAGTTCTTC.

V usage is TRBV5-1 and J usage is TRBJ1-3; D unclear. The germline CDR1 and CDR2 sequences are SGHRS and YFSETQ. V gave up 4 bases and J gave up 0 bases, with 14 bases separating them. The CDR3 covers 16 residues. The CDR3 spells CASSLGGANSGNTIYF. The DNA for the CDR3 is TGCGCCAGCAGCCTTGGAGGAGCGAACTCTGGAAACACCATATATTTT.

This chain links TRBV11-3 with TRBJ2-5; 9 bases line up with TRBD2. This CDR3 has 15 amino acids. The germline V gene encodes CDR1 SGHNT and CDR2 YENEEA. The junction had 5 bases not matched to a gene; V was cut back by 4 bases and J by 2 bases. The DNA for the CDR3 is TGTGCCAGCAGCTCTGGACTAGCGCAACAAGAGACCCAGTACTTC. Protein: CASSSGLAQQETQYF. Variable domain in full (rest from reference TRBV11-3 and TRBJ2-5): EAGVVQSPRYKIIEKKQPVAFWCNPISGHNTLYWYLQNLGQGPELLIRYENEEAVDDSQLPKDRFSAERLKGVDSTLKIQPAELGDSAVYLCASSSGLAQQETQYFGPGTRLLVL.

V usage is TRBV7-9 and J usage is TRBJ2-5, with D maybe TRBD2 (6 bases). CDR3 length: 12 amino acids. The germline V gene encodes CDR1 SEHNR and CDR2 FQNEAQ (reference sequence). Trimming pared 4 bases from V and 5 bases from J, leaving 8 bases between. This CDR3 is CASSWGEETQYF. The CDR3 bases are TGTGCCAGCAGCTGGGGGGAGGAGACCCAGTACTTC.

V is TRBV21-1 and J is TRBJ2-7; the D call of TRBD2 is as the table states it, not checked on the DNA. TRBV21-1 is labeled a pseudogene. The CDR3 loop spans 15 amino acids. CDR3 coding DNA: TGTGCCAGCAGCAAAGGAACAGGAGCGGAGGGGGAGCAGTACTTC. Translation gives CASSKGTGAEGEQYF.

The rearrangement links TRBV6-5 to TRBJ1-2, with 10 positions matching TRBD1. Trimming removed 0 bases from V and 6 bases from J; junction bases left unmatched: 4. The germline V gene encodes CDR1 MNHEY and CDR2 SVGAGI. The CDR3 contains 15 residues. CDR3 nucleotide sequence: TGTGCCAGCAGTTACTCCCGACAGGGGGCGGATGGCTACACCTTC. As protein: CASSYSRQGADGYTF.